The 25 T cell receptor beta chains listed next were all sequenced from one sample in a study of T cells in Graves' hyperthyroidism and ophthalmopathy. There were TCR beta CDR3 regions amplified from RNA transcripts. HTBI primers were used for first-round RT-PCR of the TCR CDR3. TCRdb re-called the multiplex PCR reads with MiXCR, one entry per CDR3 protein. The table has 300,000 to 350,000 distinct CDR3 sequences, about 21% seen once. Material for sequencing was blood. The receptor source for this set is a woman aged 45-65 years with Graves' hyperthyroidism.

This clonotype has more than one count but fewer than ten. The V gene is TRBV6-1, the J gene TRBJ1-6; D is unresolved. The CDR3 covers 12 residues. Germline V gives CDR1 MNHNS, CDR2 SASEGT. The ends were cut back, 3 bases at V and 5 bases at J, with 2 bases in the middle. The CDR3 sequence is CASSENNSPLHF. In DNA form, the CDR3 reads TGTGCCAGCAGTGAGAATAATTCACCCCTCCACTTT.

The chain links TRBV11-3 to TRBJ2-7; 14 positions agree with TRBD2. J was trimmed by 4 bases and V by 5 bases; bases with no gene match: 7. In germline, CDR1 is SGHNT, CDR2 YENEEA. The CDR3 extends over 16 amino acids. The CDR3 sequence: CASSTGLAGETYEQYF. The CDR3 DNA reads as TGTGCCAGCAGCACGGGACTAGCGGGAGAAACGTACGAGCAGTACTTC.

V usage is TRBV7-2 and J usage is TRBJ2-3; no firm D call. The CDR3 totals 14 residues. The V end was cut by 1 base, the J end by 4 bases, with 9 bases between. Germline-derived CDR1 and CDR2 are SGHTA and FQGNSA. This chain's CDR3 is CASSLDPASDTQYF. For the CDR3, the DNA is TGTGCCAGCAGCTTAGACCCAGCGTCAGATACGCAGTATTTT.

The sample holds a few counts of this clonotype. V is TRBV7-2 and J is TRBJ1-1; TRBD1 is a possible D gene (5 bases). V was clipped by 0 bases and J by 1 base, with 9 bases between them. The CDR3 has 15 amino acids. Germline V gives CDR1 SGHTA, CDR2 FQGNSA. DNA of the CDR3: TGTGCCAGCAGCTTAGCCGGGACGTCGAACACTGAAGCTTTCTTT. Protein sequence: CASSLAGTSNTEAFF.

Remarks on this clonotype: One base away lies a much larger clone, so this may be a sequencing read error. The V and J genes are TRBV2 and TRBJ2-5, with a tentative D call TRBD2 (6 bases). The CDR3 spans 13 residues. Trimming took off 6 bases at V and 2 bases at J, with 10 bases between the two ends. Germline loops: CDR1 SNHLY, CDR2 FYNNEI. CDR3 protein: CASRGTSQETQYF. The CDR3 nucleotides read TGTGCCAGCAGAGGGACTTCGCAAGAGACCCAGTACTTC.

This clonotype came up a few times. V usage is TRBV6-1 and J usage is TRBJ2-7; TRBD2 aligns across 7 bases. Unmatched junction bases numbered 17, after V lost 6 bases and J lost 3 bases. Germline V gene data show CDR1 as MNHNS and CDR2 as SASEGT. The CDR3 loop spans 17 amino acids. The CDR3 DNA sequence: TGTGCCAGCAGGCCTCCCGACATCGGGACTAAAAACTACGAGCAGTACTTC. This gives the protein CASRPPDIGTKNYEQYF.

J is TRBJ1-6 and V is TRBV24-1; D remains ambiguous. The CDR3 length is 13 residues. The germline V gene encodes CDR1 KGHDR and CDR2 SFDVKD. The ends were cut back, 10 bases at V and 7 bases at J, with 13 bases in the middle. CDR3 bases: TGTGCCACTCAGCTCCAGGAGAATTCACCCCTCCACTTT. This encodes CATQLQENSPLHF.

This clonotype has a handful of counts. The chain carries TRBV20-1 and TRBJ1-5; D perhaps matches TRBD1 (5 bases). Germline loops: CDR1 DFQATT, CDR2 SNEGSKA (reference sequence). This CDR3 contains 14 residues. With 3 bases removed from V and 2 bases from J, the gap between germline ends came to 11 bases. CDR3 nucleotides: TGCAGTGCTAGGGGGACCCGGGGCAATCAGCCCCAGCATTTT. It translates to CSARGTRGNQPQHF.

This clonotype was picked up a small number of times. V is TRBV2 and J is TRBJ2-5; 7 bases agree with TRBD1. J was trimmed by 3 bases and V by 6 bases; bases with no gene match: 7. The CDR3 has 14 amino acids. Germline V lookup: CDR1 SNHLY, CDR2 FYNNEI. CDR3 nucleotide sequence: TGTGCCAGCAGGGAGACAGGGATGGAAGAGACCCAGTACTTC. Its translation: CASRETGMEETQYF.

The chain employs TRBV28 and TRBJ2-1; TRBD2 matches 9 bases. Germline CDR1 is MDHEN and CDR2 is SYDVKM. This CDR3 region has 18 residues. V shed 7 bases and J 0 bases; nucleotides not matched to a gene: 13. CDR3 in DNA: TGTGCCAGCACCATATGGAGTGCGGGAGGGATCTCCTACAATGAGCAGTTCTTC. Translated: CASTIWSAGGISYNEQFF.

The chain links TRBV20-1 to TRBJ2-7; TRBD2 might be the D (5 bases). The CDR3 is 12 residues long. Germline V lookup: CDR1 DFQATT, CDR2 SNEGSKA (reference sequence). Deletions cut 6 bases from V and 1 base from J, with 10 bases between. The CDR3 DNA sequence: TGCAGTGCGCGTACTAGTTCCTACGAGCAGTACTTC. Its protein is CSARTSSYEQYF.

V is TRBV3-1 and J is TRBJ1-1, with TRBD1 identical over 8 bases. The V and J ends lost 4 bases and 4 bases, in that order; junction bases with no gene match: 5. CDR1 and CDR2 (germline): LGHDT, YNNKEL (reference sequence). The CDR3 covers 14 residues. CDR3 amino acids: CASSRQGTGTEAFF. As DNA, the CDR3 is TGTGCCAGCAGCCGACAGGGGACTGGCACTGAAGCTTTCTTT.

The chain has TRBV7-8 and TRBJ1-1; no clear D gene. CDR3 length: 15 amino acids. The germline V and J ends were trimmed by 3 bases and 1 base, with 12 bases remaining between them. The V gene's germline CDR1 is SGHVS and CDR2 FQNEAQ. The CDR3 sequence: CASSFYRGGNTEAFF. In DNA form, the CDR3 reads TGTGCCAGCAGCTTTTATCGTGGTGGGAACACTGAAGCTTTCTTT.

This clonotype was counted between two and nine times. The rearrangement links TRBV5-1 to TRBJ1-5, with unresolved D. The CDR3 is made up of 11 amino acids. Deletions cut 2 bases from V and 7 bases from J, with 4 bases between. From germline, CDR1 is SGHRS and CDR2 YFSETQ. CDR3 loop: CASSFGQPQHF. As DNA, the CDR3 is TGCGCCAGCAGCTTTGGCCAGCCCCAGCATTTT.

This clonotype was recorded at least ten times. The CDR3 is CASSSGTAVEAFF. CDR3 in DNA: TGCGCCAGCAGCTCAGGGACCGCTGTAGAAGCTTTCTTT. This rearrangement joins TRBV5-1 to TRBJ1-1, with TRBD1 as a possible D gene (5 bases). The CDR3 runs 13 residues. V lost 3 bases and J 8 bases, leaving 14 bases between the germline ends. Germline CDR1 is SGHRS and CDR2 is YFSETQ.

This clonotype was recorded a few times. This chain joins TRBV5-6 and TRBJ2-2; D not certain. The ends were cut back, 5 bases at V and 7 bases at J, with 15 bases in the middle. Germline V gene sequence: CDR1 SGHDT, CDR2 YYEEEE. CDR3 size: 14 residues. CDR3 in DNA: TGTGCCAGCAGATCTCTGGGGATGAGCGGGGAGCTGTTTTTT. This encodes CASRSLGMSGELFF.

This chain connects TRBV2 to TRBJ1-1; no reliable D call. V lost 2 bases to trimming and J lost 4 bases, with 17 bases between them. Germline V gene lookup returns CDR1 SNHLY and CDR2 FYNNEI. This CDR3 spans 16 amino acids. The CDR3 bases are TGTGCCAGCAGTGAAACCAAGACCCCACATAGCACTGAAGCTTTCTTT. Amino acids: CASSETKTPHSTEAFF.

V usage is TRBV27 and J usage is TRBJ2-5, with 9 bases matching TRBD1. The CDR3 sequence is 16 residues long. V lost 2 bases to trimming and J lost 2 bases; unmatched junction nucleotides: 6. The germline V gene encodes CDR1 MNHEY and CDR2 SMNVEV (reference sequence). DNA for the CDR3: TGTGCCAGCAGTTTAGGGACAGGGTATTCACAAGAGACCCAGTACTTC. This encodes CASSLGTGYSQETQYF.

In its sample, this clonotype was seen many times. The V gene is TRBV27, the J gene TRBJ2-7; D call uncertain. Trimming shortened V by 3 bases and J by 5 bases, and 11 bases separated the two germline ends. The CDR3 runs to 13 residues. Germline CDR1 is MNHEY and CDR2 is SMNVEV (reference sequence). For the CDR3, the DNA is TGTGCCAGCAGTTTGAGAGACTTCCACGAGCAGTACTTC. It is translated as CASSLRDFHEQYF.

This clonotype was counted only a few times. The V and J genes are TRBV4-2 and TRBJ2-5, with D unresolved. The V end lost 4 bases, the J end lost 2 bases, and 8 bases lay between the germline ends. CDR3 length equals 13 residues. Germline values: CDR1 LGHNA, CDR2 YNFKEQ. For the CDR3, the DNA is TGTGCCAGCAGCCTTAAGTATCAAGAGACCCAGTACTTC. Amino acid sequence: CASSLKYQETQYF.

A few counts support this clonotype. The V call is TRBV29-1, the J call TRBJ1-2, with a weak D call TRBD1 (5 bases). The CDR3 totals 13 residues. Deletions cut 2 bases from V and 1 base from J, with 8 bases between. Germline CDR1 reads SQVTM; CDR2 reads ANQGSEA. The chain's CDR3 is CSVELDSNYGYTF. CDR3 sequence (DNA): TGCAGCGTTGAACTCGACAGTAACTATGGCTACACCTTC.

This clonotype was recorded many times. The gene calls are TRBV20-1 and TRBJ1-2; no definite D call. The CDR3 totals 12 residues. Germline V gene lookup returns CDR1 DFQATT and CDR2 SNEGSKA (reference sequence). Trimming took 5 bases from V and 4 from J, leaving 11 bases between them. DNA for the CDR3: TGCAGTGCTTCCCCTAGAGGCTATGGCTACACCTTC. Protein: CSASPRGYGYTF.

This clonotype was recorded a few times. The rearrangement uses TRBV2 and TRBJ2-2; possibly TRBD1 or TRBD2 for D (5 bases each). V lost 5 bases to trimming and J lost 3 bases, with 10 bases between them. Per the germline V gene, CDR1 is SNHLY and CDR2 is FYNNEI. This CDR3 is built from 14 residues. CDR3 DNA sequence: TGTGCCAGCAGTCCCGGGGCCTACACCGGGGAGCTGTTTTTT. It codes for CASSPGAYTGELFF.

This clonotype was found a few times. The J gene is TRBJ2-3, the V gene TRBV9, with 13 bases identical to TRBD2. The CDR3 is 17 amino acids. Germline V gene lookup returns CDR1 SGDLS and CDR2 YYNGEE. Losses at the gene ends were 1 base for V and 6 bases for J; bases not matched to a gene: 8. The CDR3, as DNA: TGTGCCAGCAGCGTAACGACTAGCGGGAGGCGGGGGGATACGCAGTATTTT. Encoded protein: CASSVTTSGRRGDTQYF.

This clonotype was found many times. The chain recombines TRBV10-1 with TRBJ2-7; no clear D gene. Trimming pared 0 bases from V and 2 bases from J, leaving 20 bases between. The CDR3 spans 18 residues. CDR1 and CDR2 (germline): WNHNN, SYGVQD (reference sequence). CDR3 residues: CASSESIPQVGFPYEQYF. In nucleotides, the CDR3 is TGCGCCAGCAGTGAGTCGATTCCTCAGGTTGGGTTCCCCTACGAGCAGTACTTC.